Below, 27 T cell receptor beta chains from the same sample are listed, as sequenced in a study of blood T cell repertoires in COVID-19. Clones were sequenced by immunoSEQ multiplex PCR, and TCRdb holds only the in-frame ones, with some missing. The table has under 200,000 clones, 70% to 90% seen once. Sequenced material: PBMCs or T cells enriched from blood (not recorded which). These receptors were obtained from a woman in her fifties or sixties who had recovered from COVID-19.

This chain links TRBV7-9 with TRBJ1-3; D gene uncertain. The CDR3 is made up of 15 amino acids. In germline, CDR1 is SEHNR, CDR2 FQNEAQ (reference sequence). V dropped 5 bases and J dropped 0 bases, with 11 bases sitting between them. CDR3 bases: TGTGCCAGCAGCAGACACGGGAACTCTGGAAACACCATATATTTT. Its protein product is CASSRHGNSGNTIYF.

Only a few counts were recorded for this clone. The J gene is TRBJ2-3, the V gene TRBV24-1; TRBD1 might be the D (6 bases). There are 14 residues in the CDR3. CDR1 is KGHDR, CDR2 SFDVKD, per germline. Deletions cut 4 bases from V and 4 bases from J, with 11 bases between. CDR3 sequence: CATSDMGQPDTQYF. The DNA of the CDR3 is TGTGCCACCAGTGACATGGGACAACCAGATACGCAGTATTTT.

The genes are TRBV2 and TRBJ1-6; 8 nucleotides line up with TRBD1. Per germline, CDR1 SNHLY and CDR2 FYNNEI. Trimming removed 1 base from V and 10 bases from J; junction bases left unmatched: 6. The CDR3 has 15 amino acids. The CDR3 loop is CASSEEGRGRSPLHF. The CDR3 DNA is TGTGCCAGCAGTGAAGAGGGCAGGGGGCGGTCACCCCTCCACTTT. The full variable domain, in which reference TRBV2 and TRBJ1-6 provide the parts outside the CDR3, is EPEVTQTPSHQVTQMGQEVILRCVPISNHLYFYWYRQILGQKVEFLVSFYNNEISEKSEIFDDQFSVERPDGSNFTLKIRSTKLEDSAMYFCASSEEGRGRSPLHFGNGTRLTVT.

This chain links TRBV7-2 with TRBJ2-3; no reliable D call. The CDR3 is 14 residues long. Germline loops: CDR1 SGHTA, CDR2 FQGNSA. V dropped 3 bases and J dropped 3 bases, with 10 bases sitting between them. The CDR3 sequence: CASSLSSRTDTQYF. For the CDR3, the DNA is TGTGCCAGCAGCTTGTCTAGTAGGACAGATACGCAGTATTTT.

The chain carries TRBV29-1 and TRBJ1-1, with D possibly matching TRBD1 (5 bases). The CDR3 is 14 amino acids. Trimming cost V 3 bases and J 1 base, with 12 bases left between them. CDR1 is SQVTM, CDR2 ANQGSEA, per germline. CDR3 sequence reads: CSVEGGHSNTEAFF. CDR3 nucleotide sequence: TGCAGCGTTGAGGGAGGACATTCGAACACTGAAGCTTTCTTT.

This sequence joins TRBV5-4 and TRBJ2-2, with TRBD2 as a possible D gene (5 bases). Trimming cost V 1 base and J 3 bases, with 10 bases left between them. The CDR3 consists of 15 residues. Looked up from germline, CDR1 is SGHNT and CDR2 is YYREEE (reference sequence). The CDR3 region has the DNA TGTGCCAGCAGCTTGTTAGGACTCGACACCGGGGAGCTGTTTTTT. Amino acids: CASSLLGLDTGELFF.

The V call is TRBV19, the J call TRBJ1-1; TRBD1 matches 8 bases. With 0 bases clipped from V and 5 bases from J, the junction kept 8 bases outside the gene matches. Germline V lookup: CDR1 LNHDA, CDR2 SQIVND (reference sequence). The CDR3 runs to 16 residues. CDR3 loop: CASSIDNRGMWTEAFF. CDR3 bases: TGTGCCAGTAGTATAGATAACAGGGGGATGTGGACTGAAGCTTTCTTT.

The CDR3 DNA reads TGTGCCAGCGGGAGGGGTAACTATGGCTACACCTTC. Translating it yields CASGRGNYGYTF. The V gene is TRBV28, the J gene TRBJ1-2; D is perhaps TRBD1 (5 bases). The CDR3 runs to 12 residues. Trimming left V 8 bases short and J 1 base short, with 8 bases between. Germline CDR1 and CDR2: MDHEN and SYDVKM.

CDR3 DNA: TGTGCCAGCAGCCCCAGACTAGCGGGGGCCGGCACAGATACGCAGTATTTT. Translation gives CASSPRLAGAGTDTQYF. The V gene is TRBV11-2, the J gene TRBJ2-3, with 12 bases aligning to TRBD2. Germline assignment: CDR1 SGHAT and CDR2 FQNNGV. The CDR3 spans 17 residues. The ends lost 5 bases at V and 1 base at J; junction bases unmatched: 7.

This sequence joins TRBV30 and TRBJ2-5, with 7 bases matching TRBD1. This CDR3 spans 15 amino acids. The V gene end was trimmed by 0 bases and the J gene end by 4 bases; junction bases not matched to a gene: 8. The V gene's germline CDR1 is GTSNPN and CDR2 SVGIG (reference sequence). The CDR3 sequence: CAWSVRKQGRETQYF. The CDR3, as DNA: TGTGCCTGGAGTGTAAGGAAACAGGGGCGAGAGACCCAGTACTTC. Full variable domain (outside the CDR3, taken from reference TRBV30 and TRBJ2-5): SQTIHQWPATLVQPVGSPLSLECTVEGTSNPNLYWYRQAAGRGLQLLFYSVGIGQISSEVPQNLSASRPQDRQFILSSKKLLLSDSGFYLCAWSVRKQGRETQYFGPGTRLLVL.

The chain joins TRBV13 to TRBJ1-6, with a tentative D call TRBD1 (5 bases). This CDR3 comprises 16 residues. The V and J ends lost 6 bases and 7 bases respectively, with 19 bases between them. Germline V gives CDR1 PRHDT, CDR2 FYEKMQ (reference sequence). CDR3 DNA: TGTGCCAGCAGGCTAAGGTCGGGACTGACGAATTCACCCCTCCACTTT. As protein: CASRLRSGLTNSPLHF.

The gene calls are TRBV12-3 or TRBV12-4 and TRBJ1-2, with D perhaps TRBD1 (5 bases). This CDR3 is 12 amino acids long. V lost 3 bases and J 8 bases, leaving 10 bases between the germline ends. This CDR3 reads CASSLGPKGYTF. DNA of the CDR3: TGTGCCAGCAGTTTGGGGCCGAAGGGCTACACCTTC.

By its share, this clone is medium-sized. The chain joins TRBV7-6 to TRBJ2-1, with D possibly matching TRBD2 (6 bases). Germline CDR1 SGHVS, CDR2 FNYEAQ. This CDR3 is built from 15 residues. V lost 3 bases to trimming and J lost 2 bases, with 11 bases between them. The CDR3 sequence is CASSLGGEPYNEQFF. CDR3 sequence (DNA): TGTGCCAGCAGCTTGGGGGGTGAGCCCTACAATGAGCAGTTCTTC.

This sequence joins TRBV5-1 and TRBJ1-2; D is uncertain. Germline CDR1 and CDR2: SGHRS and YFSETQ. V lost 0 bases and J 1 base, leaving 10 bases between the germline ends. This CDR3 is 15 amino acids long. CDR3 bases: TGCGCCAGCAGCTTGGGCGGGGATCTTAACTATGGCTACACCTTC. This gives the protein CASSLGGDLNYGYTF.

This chain joins TRBV19 and TRBJ1-3; TRBD1 aligns across 7 bases. In germline, CDR1 is LNHDA, CDR2 SQIVND (reference sequence). The CDR3 extends over 14 amino acids. V dropped 5 bases and J dropped 4; count of bases not matched to a gene: 5. CDR3 protein: CASSVQGQGNTIYF. The CDR3 DNA sequence: TGTGCCAGTAGTGTCCAGGGACAGGGAAACACCATATATTTT.

This chain links TRBV2 with TRBJ2-2; D call uncertain. CDR3 size: 15 residues. The germline V and J ends were trimmed by 6 bases and 4 bases, with 15 bases remaining between them. Germline CDR1 and CDR2: SNHLY and FYNNEI. This CDR3 reads CASRAVPAGTGELFF. The CDR3 nucleotides are TGTGCCAGCAGGGCGGTCCCGGCTGGCACCGGGGAGCTGTTTTTT.

This clone appeared a single time. The chain recombines TRBV12-3 or TRBV12-4 with TRBJ2-3; 8 nucleotides align to TRBD2. V lost 7 bases to trimming and J lost 11 bases; unmatched junction nucleotides: 8. This CDR3 is built from 12 residues. In DNA, the CDR3 is TGTGCCAGCACCTTAGGGGCGGGGGGGCAGTATTTT. Its protein is CASTLGAGGQYF.

This chain connects TRBV28 to TRBJ2-7, with TRBD1 identical over 8 bases. Trimming took 4 bases from V and 1 from J; bases not matched to a gene: 3. This CDR3 region has 14 residues. Germline CDR1 and CDR2: MDHEN and SYDVKM. The CDR3 protein is CASSSGGASYEQYV. The CDR3 DNA is TGTGCCAGCAGTTCAGGGGGCGCTTCCTACGAGCAGTACGTC.

This chain uses TRBV20-1 with TRBJ1-4; D perhaps matches TRBD1 (5 bases). Looked up from germline, CDR1 is DFQATT and CDR2 is SNEGSKA (reference sequence). Trimming stripped 3 bases from V and 4 bases from J, with 9 bases between. The CDR3 length is 13 residues. The CDR3 nucleotides are TGCAGTGCTAGTAGGGGCCATAATGAAAAACTGTTTTTT. Encoded protein: CSASRGHNEKLFF.

The chain is built from TRBV19 and TRBJ2-1; 7 bases line up with TRBD2. Germline loops: CDR1 LNHDA, CDR2 SQIVND (reference sequence). The CDR3 covers 15 residues. Trimming at V came to 4 bases and at J to 8 bases, leaving 11 bases not matched to a gene. Written as DNA, the CDR3 is TGTGCCAGTAGTAAGGAGCGGGGAAGCCGCGATGAGCAGTTCTTC. As protein: CASSKERGSRDEQFF. Combining the CDR3 with reference TRBV19 and TRBJ2-1 gives the whole variable domain DGGITQSPKYLFRKEGQNVTLSCEQNLNHDAMYWYRQDPGQGLRLIYYSQIVNDFQKGDIAEGYSVSREKKESFPLTVTSAQKNPTAFYLCASSKERGSRDEQFFGPGTRLTVL.

The chain has TRBV5-6 and TRBJ1-2, with D perhaps matching TRBD1 (6 bases). Trimming shortened V by 4 bases and J by 8 bases, and 24 bases separated the two germline ends. Germline CDR1 is SGHDT and CDR2 is YYEEEE. This CDR3 region has 16 residues. DNA of the CDR3: TGTGCCAGCAGCCCAGGACAGCCCATCCCAGATAGGGGCTACACCTTC. Its translation: CASSPGQPIPDRGYTF.

This clone was counted only a few times. The genes are TRBV9 and TRBJ2-1; no reliable D call. From germline, CDR1 is SGDLS and CDR2 YYNGEE. The CDR3 is 14 amino acids. V gave up 4 bases and J gave up 9 bases, with 17 bases separating them. CDR3 region: CASSQLSSAVEQFF. The CDR3 bases are TGTGCCAGCAGCCAATTGTCATCGGCGGTTGAGCAGTTCTTC.

The DNA of the CDR3 is TGTGCCAGCAGTTACCGGGACAGGGCATCGGGGGATACGCAGTATTTT. Translated, it gives CASSYRDRASGDTQYF. The chain combines TRBV6-5 with TRBJ2-3; 9 nucleotides match TRBD1. The J segment lost 6 bases and the V segment lost 2 bases, leaving 9 bases of the junction unmatched. The length of the CDR3 is 16 residues. Germline CDR1 reads MNHEY; CDR2 reads SVGAGI.

This rearrangement joins TRBV30 to TRBJ2-5; D is unclear. V shed 0 bases and J shed 7 bases, with 9 bases lying between them. The CDR3 is 12 amino acids. Germline lookup yields CDR1 GTSNPN and CDR2 SVGIG (reference sequence). As DNA, the CDR3 is TGTGCCTGGAGTGTAGGCGGTCGGACCCAGTACTTC. Its protein is CAWSVGGRTQYF. The entire variable domain, with the rest obtained from reference TRBV30 and TRBJ2-5, is as follows: SQTIHQWPATLVQPVGSPLSLECTVEGTSNPNLYWYRQAAGRGLQLLFYSVGIGQISSEVPQNLSASRPQDRQFILSSKKLLLSDSGFYLCAWSVGGRTQYFGPGTRLLVL.

The chain employs TRBV7-9 and TRBJ1-1; D possibly corresponds to TRBD1 (6 bases). Deletions cut 5 bases from V and 0 bases from J, with 22 bases between. The CDR3 covers 18 residues. CDR1 is SEHNR and CDR2 is FQNEAQ in the germline V gene (reference sequence). The CDR3 is CASSPRGTPVELNTEAFF. In nucleotides, the CDR3 is TGTGCCAGCAGCCCCAGAGGGACACCCGTGGAGCTGAACACTGAAGCTTTCTTT.

This clone came up once. The chain carries TRBV28 and TRBJ2-3; TRBD1 aligns across 12 bases. The CDR3 loop spans 17 amino acids. The V segment lost 6 bases and the J segment 6 bases; nucleotides outside the gene matches: 13. Germline lookup yields CDR1 MDHEN and CDR2 SYDVKM. This CDR3 reads CASSSIWGQGARDTQYF. The CDR3 nucleotides are TGTGCCAGCAGCTCTATATGGGGACAGGGGGCTAGGGATACGCAGTATTTT.

The chain has TRBV24-1 and TRBJ1-5, with D perhaps matching TRBD1 (6 bases). Germline CDR1 KGHDR, CDR2 SFDVKD. CDR3 length: 17 amino acids. Trimming took off 5 bases at V and 1 base at J, with 17 bases between the two ends. CDR3 sequence (DNA): TGTGCCACCAGTGCCGGGGGGGCGGCCTGGAGCAATCAGCCCCAGCATTTT. Protein sequence: CATSAGGAAWSNQPQHF.